This T cell receptor beta chain was identified in a study of beta chain features in type 1 diabetes. Study context: Similarity in age, gender and cell yields was seen between patients and healthy donors. Study-level points and caveats: Fewer junction insertions and more nucleotide deletions appeared in type 1 diabetes patients. Type 1 diabetes patients showed a moderate but significant shortening of TCRB CDR3s in all four CD4+ subsets.

With 1 base clipped from V and 0 bases from J, the junction kept 3 bases outside the gene matches. The CDR3 totals 16 residues. Germline V gene data show CDR1 as SGHRS and CDR2 as YFSETQ. This clone was recorded many times. The target antigen is unknown. Expressed TCRB transcripts were sequenced, since all the RNA that had been isolated was reverse transcribed. TCRdb's table, derived via immunoSEQ multiplex PCR, lists solely in-frame clones and lacks some. This table has about 150,000 clones, over 9% appearing once. This TCR came from a man between 25 and 39 years old with type 1 diabetes. Specimen: central memory CD4+ T cells from blood. V gene TRBV5-1 combines with J gene TRBJ2-3, with 9 bases that match TRBD2. This chain's CDR3 is CASSLPSGTSTDTQYF. The CDR3 DNA reads as TGCGCCAGCAGCTTGCCTAGCGGGACAAGCACAGATACGCAGTATTTT.